A selection of T cell receptor beta chains follows, all from one sample in a study of cytomegalovirus exposure and HLA in healthy donors. The repertoire was sequenced with immunoSEQ multiplex PCR; TCRdb's copy has only in-frame clones and lacks some. The repertoire has 100,000 to 150,000 clones, around 80% of them found once; the top ten carry 1.9%. The source material was PBMCs. Receptors were obtained from a man in his forties or fifties in good health and CMV-seronegative. CDR3s leave out the opening cysteine and the closing phenylalanine or tryptophan. The order of the fields is clone size, V gene, J gene, CDR3 protein. Rows give clone size only sometimes, using once, few, many, or a class for an expanded clone.

clone_size: -
v_call: TRBV2
j_call: TRBJ2-5
cdr3_aa: ASSEALAGGRGETQY

clone_size: -
v_call: TRBV9
j_call: TRBJ1-1
cdr3_aa: ASSPQGFEVTTEAF

clone_size: -
v_call: TRBV5-1
j_call: TRBJ1-5
cdr3_aa: ASSTGTGDQPQH

clone_size: few
v_call: TRBV4-2
j_call: TRBJ2-7
cdr3_aa: ASSPGGTSDYEQY

clone_size: -
v_call: TRBV28
j_call: TRBJ1-6
cdr3_aa: ASSLEVTNSPLH

clone_size: -
v_call: TRBV5-1
j_call: TRBJ2-3
cdr3_aa: ASSQQGKDTDTQY

clone_size: -
v_call: TRBV7-9
j_call: TRBJ1-2
cdr3_aa: SSSLAGTGGSSNYGYT

clone_size: -
v_call: TRBV5-4
j_call: TRBJ2-1
cdr3_aa: ASSLAPRRGGQDEQF

clone_size: -
v_call: TRBV5-1
j_call: TRBJ2-2
cdr3_aa: ASSRGLAGANTGELF

clone_size: -
v_call: TRBV7-3
j_call: TRBJ1-1
cdr3_aa: ASSFRPGSPGTEAF

clone_size: -
v_call: TRBV5-1
j_call: TRBJ2-7
cdr3_aa: ASSLDGQAAYEQY

clone_size: -
v_call: TRBV10-3
j_call: TRBJ2-2
cdr3_aa: AISDGGTGELF

clone_size: -
v_call: TRBV5-1
j_call: TRBJ1-3
cdr3_aa: ASSSGQGDGNTIY

clone_size: -
v_call: TRBV27
j_call: TRBJ2-2
cdr3_aa: ASSLGTGNTGELF

clone_size: -
v_call: TRBV4-2
j_call: TRBJ2-2
cdr3_aa: ASSPNLAGGNTGELF

clone_size: -
v_call: TRBV2
j_call: TRBJ2-1
cdr3_aa: ASRRTSGGPGAEQF

clone_size: -
v_call: TRBV5-4
j_call: TRBJ2-1
cdr3_aa: ASSSRRGLSGPYNEQF

clone_size: -
v_call: TRBV21-1
j_call: TRBJ2-3
cdr3_aa: ASSKRAPPPTDTQY

clone_size: -
v_call: TRBV6-4
j_call: TRBJ1-2
cdr3_aa: ASSDGFGHSGGYT

clone_size: once
v_call: TRBV7-8
j_call: TRBJ2-2
cdr3_aa: ASSLGVGELF

clone_size: -
v_call: TRBV28
j_call: TRBJ1-5
cdr3_aa: ASSPSDRAGPQH

clone_size: few
v_call: TRBV5-1
j_call: TRBJ1-2
cdr3_aa: ASSYRTADSGYT

clone_size: -
v_call: TRBV10-2
j_call: TRBJ1-2
cdr3_aa: ASSEPAFNSYGYT

clone_size: -
v_call: TRBV7-9
j_call: TRBJ1-1
cdr3_aa: ASSLSTGPAF

clone_size: once
v_call: TRBV15
j_call: TRBJ2-2
cdr3_aa: ATSRDRAGELF

clone_size: -
v_call: TRBV7-2
j_call: TRBJ1-5
cdr3_aa: ASRQGLLQGPQH

clone_size: few
v_call: TRBV19
j_call: TRBJ2-3
cdr3_aa: ASSTGGTRRTDTQY

clone_size: -
v_call: TRBV28
j_call: TRBJ1-2
cdr3_aa: ASSTPGGGQEGYT

clone_size: -
v_call: TRBV7-9
j_call: TRBJ2-3
cdr3_aa: ASSPRTGGTDTQY

clone_size: -
v_call: TRBV7-6
j_call: TRBJ1-5
cdr3_aa: ASSPQMVGQPQH

clone_size: -
v_call: TRBV10-3
j_call: TRBJ2-1
cdr3_aa: ATRPGLETGGEQF

clone_size: few
v_call: TRBV9
j_call: TRBJ1-4
cdr3_aa: ASSVDAGDGEKLF

clone_size: -
v_call: TRBV7-2
j_call: TRBJ2-3
cdr3_aa: ASSLVETGTDTQY

clone_size: -
v_call: TRBV5-1
j_call: TRBJ1-1
cdr3_aa: ASSFEDRGHTEAF

clone_size: -
v_call: TRBV4-2
j_call: TRBJ2-3
cdr3_aa: ASSQDGRGGTDTQY

clone_size: -
v_call: TRBV7-2
j_call: TRBJ2-1
cdr3_aa: ASSPGLAGGNEQF

clone_size: -
v_call: TRBV19
j_call: TRBJ1-4
cdr3_aa: ASTPDRASNEKLF

clone_size: -
v_call: TRBV9
j_call: TRBJ2-5
cdr3_aa: ASSVEGGLDPSY

clone_size: few
v_call: TRBV7-3
j_call: TRBJ2-2
cdr3_aa: ASSLGIQGNGELF

clone_size: once
v_call: TRBV10-1
j_call: TRBJ2-1
cdr3_aa: ASSALPGSRTYNEQF

clone_size: -
v_call: TRBV5-1
j_call: TRBJ1-4
cdr3_aa: ASSLDGSTNEKLF

clone_size: once
v_call: TRBV30
j_call: TRBJ1-4
cdr3_aa: AWRSRLGTVVEKLF

clone_size: -
v_call: TRBV19
j_call: TRBJ1-3
cdr3_aa: ASSIFRPGTGHTHSGNTIY

clone_size: -
v_call: TRBV7-2
j_call: TRBJ2-1
cdr3_aa: ASSLGGGVAYNEQF

clone_size: -
v_call: TRBV18
j_call: TRBJ1-6
cdr3_aa: ASSPNPTSPPTGYSPLH

clone_size: -
v_call: TRBV7-9
j_call: TRBJ1-1
cdr3_aa: SSTRWGEEAF

clone_size: -
v_call: TRBV6-1
j_call: TRBJ2-1
cdr3_aa: AISAGWTSSEQF

clone_size: -
v_call: TRBV11-2
j_call: TRBJ1-2
cdr3_aa: ASSLEGLTSGYT

clone_size: -
v_call: TRBV29-1
j_call: TRBJ1-1
cdr3_aa: SVDRTYPEAF

clone_size: few
v_call: TRBV4-2
j_call: TRBJ1-2
cdr3_aa: ASSPAELYGYT

clone_size: few
v_call: TRBV2
j_call: TRBJ2-1
cdr3_aa: ASSSTTSGGDNEQF

clone_size: -
v_call: TRBV5-4
j_call: TRBJ2-5
cdr3_aa: ASRMDLWETQY

clone_size: -
v_call: TRBV4-1
j_call: TRBJ2-2
cdr3_aa: ASSQVETSAGELF

clone_size: -
v_call: TRBV29-1
j_call: TRBJ2-7
cdr3_aa: SVSASGASYEQY

clone_size: -
v_call: TRBV29-1
j_call: TRBJ1-2
cdr3_aa: SVGQLDGYT